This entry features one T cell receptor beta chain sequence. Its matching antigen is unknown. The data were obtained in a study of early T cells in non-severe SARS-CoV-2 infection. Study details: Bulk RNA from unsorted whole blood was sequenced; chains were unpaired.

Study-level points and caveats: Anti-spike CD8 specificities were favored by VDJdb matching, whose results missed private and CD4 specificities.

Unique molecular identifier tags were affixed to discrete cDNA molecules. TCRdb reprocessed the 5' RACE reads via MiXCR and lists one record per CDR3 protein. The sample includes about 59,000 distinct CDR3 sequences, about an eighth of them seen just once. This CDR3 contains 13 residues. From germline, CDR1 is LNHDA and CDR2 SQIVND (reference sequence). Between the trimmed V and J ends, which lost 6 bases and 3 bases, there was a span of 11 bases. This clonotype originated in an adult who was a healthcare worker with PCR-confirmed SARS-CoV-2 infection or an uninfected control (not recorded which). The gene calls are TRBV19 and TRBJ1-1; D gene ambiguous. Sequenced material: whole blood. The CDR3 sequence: CASSVSPYTEAFF. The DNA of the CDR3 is TGTGCCAGTAGCGTGTCCCCCTACACTGAAGCTTTCTTT. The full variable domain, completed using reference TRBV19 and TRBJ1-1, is DGGITQSPKYLFRKEGQNVTLSCEQNLNHDAMYWYRQDPGQGLRLIYYSQIVNDFQKGDIAEGYSVSREKKESFPLTVTSAQKNPTAFYLCASSVSPYTEAFFGQGTRLTVV.